Listed below are T cell receptor beta chains from one sample, sequenced in a study of shared clonotypes between healthy human individuals. Assay: immunoSEQ multiplex PCR; the TCRdb copy retains only in-frame clones and omits some. This table holds 450,000 to 500,000 clones, 81% found once. Sequencing input: PBMCs. The source is a woman in her thirties or forties in good health. Some clones in this sample may be carry-over from other donors' samples. Both conserved end residues are trimmed from each CDR3.

TRBJ2-3 12 TRBV6-5 ASSPRRATDTQY
TRBJ1-5 11 TRBV19 ASSFTGNQPQH
TRBJ2-1 13 TRBV18 ASAGTSFSYNEQF
TRBJ2-2 13 TRBV4-2 ASSQDLRSGGELF
TRBJ2-6 14 TRBV5-1 ASSPAGTSGANVLT
TRBJ2-3 11 TRBV7-9 ASAAGSTDTQY
TRBJ1-1 12 TRBV28 ASSFERMNTEAF
TRBJ2-7 9 TRBV30 AWSMGGEQY
TRBJ2-2 12 TRBV28 ASSFNREVGELF
TRBJ1-2 15 TRBV28 ASSSPKAVKDIDGYT
TRBJ2-7 12 TRBV6-6 ASSYGDFGYEQY
TRBJ2-7 13 TRBV7-3 ASSERASSTYEQY
TRBJ2-1 11 TRBV19 ASSIGRVDEQF
TRBJ1-2 13 TRBV4-1 ASSQFRTGGDGYT
TRBJ2-7 11 TRBV7-2 ASSLRDSYEQY
TRBJ2-1 13 TRBV29-1 SVEVLAGLYNEQF
TRBJ1-2 12 TRBV5-1 ASSLGTVYYGYT
TRBJ2-7 11 TRBV5-1 ASSLSGFYEQY
TRBJ1-2 12 TRBV5-1 ASSISVPKGGYT
TRBJ2-7 12 TRBV7-9 ASSLSGSSHEQY
TRBJ2-7 12 TRBV5-1 ASSLVTDSYEQY
TRBJ2-2 10 TRBV28 ASSTQPGELF
TRBJ1-1 13 TRBV28 ASRGPGQGYTEAF
TRBJ1-4 12 TRBV7-9 ASSLGQGGEKLF
TRBJ2-5 13 TRBV5-4 ASSPTQDRGETQY
TRBJ2-2 10 TRBV7-9 ASTFDTGELF
TRBJ2-7 13 TRBV5-1 ASSYPGQGFYEQY
TRBJ2-7 9 TRBV5-4 ASSFGDEQY
TRBJ1-1 13 TRBV6-7 ASSNRDSMNTEAF
TRBJ2-7 17 TRBV27 ASSPSETSGSTFSHEQY
TRBJ2-3 15 TRBV18 ASSPQLRREGTDTQY
TRBJ1-1 11 TRBV19 ASRVSPHTEAF
TRBJ2-5 9 TRBV7-8 ASSTKETQY
TRBJ2-3 12 TRBV29-1 SVRTSGATDTQY
TRBJ2-3 12 TRBV5-6 ASSLAGDTDTQY
TRBJ1-2 14 TRBV30 AWSVNPQGTHCGYT
TRBJ2-5 13 TRBV5-4 ASSSARGARETQY
TRBJ2-1 11 TRBV2 ASGGGPYNEQF
TRBJ1-1 12 TRBV30 AWRLLTTGAEAF
TRBJ1-1 14 TRBV19 ASSIGPRGQNTEAF
TRBJ1-4 16 TRBV4-3 ASSQDPPRTPSAEKLF
TRBJ2-7 11 TRBV7-2 ASSSGLAYEQY
. 12 TRBV30 AWSVETGHYEQY
TRBJ1-2 14 TRBV19 ASSPHHGVTNYGYT
TRBJ2-2 13 TRBV25-1 ASSETGGRTGELF
TRBJ2-7 14 TRBV4-2 ASSQDPGQGSHEQY
TRBJ1-1 15 TRBV10-3 AIRPGQGVGVNTEAF
TRBJ2-1 11 TRBV5-1 ASSLSTNNEQF
TRBJ2-5 10 TRBV29-1 SPRDRGETQY
TRBJ2-7 11 TRBV29-1 SVATDRVREQY
TRBJ1-2 10 TRBV29-1 SVETRNYGYT
TRBJ2-5 11 TRBV5-1 ASSLRQQETQY
TRBJ2-2 10 TRBV21-1 ASSIQPGELF
TRBJ1-5 12 TRBV18 ASSPEQFNQPQH
TRBJ2-2 11 TRBV7-9 ASSRREYGELF